This TCR beta chain was documented in a study of blood T cell repertoires in COVID-19. The junction had 3 bases not matched to a gene; V was cut back by 2 bases and J by 6 bases. CDR3 size: 14 residues. The germline gives CDR1 KGHSH, CDR2 LQKENI. Repertoires were generated with immunoSEQ multiplex PCR, while TCRdb's copy carries only in-frame clones and drops some. The sample holds about 410,000 clones; around 89% are singletons and the top ten take under 2%. Input material: peripheral blood. The sequence derives from a woman aged 40-49 years with COVID-19, enrolled during active disease. The chain carries TRBV18 and TRBJ1-4; 7 positions agree with TRBD1. The CDR3 coding sequence is TGTGCCAGCTCACCAGACAGGGCTGATGAAAAACTGTTTTTT. Amino acids: CASSPDRADEKLFF.